This is a list of T cell receptor beta chains from one sample in a study of T-cell memory formation after mild COVID-19. TCRdb used MiXCR to reprocess the 5' RACE reads, holding one entry per CDR3 protein. The sample comprises 150,000 to 200,000 distinct CDR3 sequences, approximately 16% of which are singletons, and 2% to 2.5% rests with the top ten. Sequencing used PBMCs or a T cell subset sorted from them (not recorded which). The receptors stem from an adult woman who had mild COVID-19 (a few samples of this study predate the infection). Cell type and time point are not known. CDR3s include the opening cysteine and the closing phenylalanine or tryptophan. Each record gives: V gene, clone size, J gene, D gene, CDR3 DNA, CDR3 protein. The D gene is left open where the match is weak. Clone size is not always given. Where it is, it says once, few, many or a class for expanded clones.

TRBV6-6	few	TRBJ1-2	TRBD1	TGTGCCAGCAGTTACAGGGGAGCAGACAGGGACTTATTTGGCTACACCTTC	CASSYRGADRDLFGYTF
TRBV12-3/TRBV12-4	few	TRBJ2-3	NA	TGTGCCAGCAGATTAAGCGGCACAGATACGCAGTATTTT	CASRLSGTDTQYF
TRBV19	NA	TRBJ1-6	NA	TGTGCCAGTGCGGACCTCTCCTATAATTCACCCCTCCACTTT	CASADLSYNSPLHF
TRBV5-4	few	TRBJ2-5	NA	TGTGCCAGCAGCCAAACCGGGGCCTTGGGGGAGACCCAGTACTTC	CASSQTGALGETQYF
TRBV15	few	TRBJ2-5	NA	TGTGCCACCAGGACGGCCGCAGGGGAGACCCAGTACTTC	CATRTAAGETQYF
TRBV10-2	NA	TRBJ2-2	TRBD1	TGCGCCAGCACCCAGGGACAGCCAAACACCGGGGAGCTGTTTTTT	CASTQGQPNTGELFF
TRBV6-5	many	TRBJ2-7	NA	TGTGCCAGCAGTCTTAGCGAGAGAAAGTACGAGCAGTACTTC	CASSLSERKYEQYF
TRBV5-1	NA	TRBJ1-1	NA	TGCGCCAGCAGCTTGGAGGCAGGGAGGTTCGCTTTCTTT	CASSLEAGRFAFF
TRBV18	NA	TRBJ1-1	NA	TGTGCCAGCTCACCGGGACCAAAGGGGGCTGAAGCTTTCTTT	CASSPGPKGAEAFF
TRBV10-3	few	TRBJ2-3	NA	TGTGCCATCAGTGAAGGGACCGGAAAAACCGATACGCAGTATTTT	CAISEGTGKTDTQYF
TRBV7-9	NA	TRBJ2-1	TRBD2	TGTGCCAGCAGCTCACCGCGGACTAGCGGGGGGGCAGGCAATGAGCAGTTCTTC	CASSSPRTSGGAGNEQFF
TRBV3-1	few	TRBJ2-3	TRBD1	TGTGCCAGCAGCCCTGGGACAGGTTTAAACACAGATACGCAGTATTTT	CASSPGTGLNTDTQYF
TRBV12-3/TRBV12-4	few	TRBJ1-1	TRBD1	TGTGCCAGCAGCCTGACAGGGCCGTCCTTTAAAGCTTTCTTT	CASSLTGPSFKAFF
TRBV20-1	NA	TRBJ2-1	TRBD2	TGCAGTGCCTCAATAGCGGGGCCCGACAATGAGCAGTTCTTC	CSASIAGPDNEQFF
TRBV6-4	NA	TRBJ1-2	NA	TGTGCCAGCAGTGACCACGGACGGTATGGCTACACCTTC	CASSDHGRYGYTF
TRBV4-1	many	TRBJ2-5	NA	TGCGCCAGCAGCCAAGCCCCCGCTGGTCAGGGGAAGACCCAGTACTTC	CASSQAPAGQGKTQYF
TRBV30	few	TRBJ1-2	NA	TGTGCCTGGAGACCCGGGGGAGCTCCAGGGCATGGCTACACCTTC	CAWRPGGAPGHGYTF
TRBV5-1	few	TRBJ2-5	TRBD2	TGCGCCAGCAGCTTGGTGGGACTAGCGGATCGAGAGACCCAGTACTTC	CASSLVGLADRETQYF
TRBV24-1	NA	TRBJ2-3	NA	TGTGCCACCAGTGACCCCGGGACTCCTAAGGCTACGCAGTATTTT	CATSDPGTPKATQYF
TRBV2	NA	TRBJ1-6	NA	TGTGCCAGCAGTCCCGACAGGTCTCGGGGGGTTTCACCCCTCCACTTT	CASSPDRSRGVSPLHF
TRBV29-1	NA	TRBJ2-3	TRBD1	TGCAGCTCTTACAGGGGCGATACGCAGTATTTT	CSSYRGDTQYF
TRBV6-5	few	TRBJ2-2	NA	TGTGCCAGCAGTTACAGTGGCGTCAGGTCGGGGAACACCGGGGAGCTGTTTTTT	CASSYSGVRSGNTGELFF
TRBV4-3	few	TRBJ2-2	NA	TGCGCCAGCAGCCACGGGACCTTTAACGGGGAGCTGTTTTTT	CASSHGTFNGELFF
TRBV10-3	NA	TRBJ2-3	NA	TGTGCCATCAGTGAGGACGGGGCCCAACCGTGGACGCAGTATTTT	CAISEDGAQPWTQYF
TRBV7-9	NA	TRBJ2-7	NA	TGTGCCAGCAGCGTAAGGGTGGGCTACGAGCAGTACTTC	CASSVRVGYEQYF
TRBV4-2	many	TRBJ2-3	NA	TGTGCCAGCAGCCAAGCGGCGGGATCGGCAGATACGCAGTATTTT	CASSQAAGSADTQYF
TRBV12-3/TRBV12-4	NA	TRBJ2-7	TRBD2	TGTGCCAGCAGTGGGGGACTAGCGGGGGGGTACGAGCAGTACTTC	CASSGGLAGGYEQYF
TRBV24-1	NA	TRBJ1-5	NA	TGTGCCACCAGCGGGGGCCAGCCCCAGCATTTT	CATSGGQPQHF
TRBV5-1	once	TRBJ1-1	NA	TGCGCCAGCAGCTCCGCAGGGGTTGAGAATGAAGCTTTCTTT	CASSSAGVENEAFF